This TCR beta chain came from a study of vaccination and CD4 T cells after COVID-19. For the study at large: Drawing of post-COVID samples took place a median roughly 97 days after diagnosis (range 35 to 161). Notes on the study in general: The great majority, 304 of 307 vaccine-specific clones, proved spike mono-reactive in convalescent patients.

This clonotype was observed a single time. Its antigen is as yet unknown. Documented treatment: approximately 11-day PBMC culture with coronavirus spike peptide pools or control peptides (ViraFEST assay). PBMCs were cultured at around 2 million per well with approximately 9.4 IU/ml IL-2 and 10 ug/ml peptide pools. Negative selection separated CD4+ T cells from roughly ten-day cultures. The CDR3 spans 14 residues. Germline CDR1 MNHNS, CDR2 SASEGT. V lost 6 bases and J 1 base, leaving 12 bases between the germline ends. Once obtained from cultured CD4+ T cells, the DNA was sequenced using the Oncomine TCR Beta short-read assay. MiXCR, run by TCRdb on the PCR reads, gives a single entry per CDR3 protein. The data contain about 18,000 distinct CDR3 sequences, 58% of them seen just once; the ten biggest clones take up 6.6%.

The clonotype comes from a human donor who had recovered from COVID-19. The V call is TRBV6-1, the J call TRBJ1-1; D remains ambiguous. The sequencing here drew on CD4+ T cells from blood, cultured in vitro, taken before SARS-CoV-2 vaccination. CDR3 sequence reads: CASSLDAGNTEAFF. The CDR3 nucleotides read TGTGCCAGCAGCTTGGACGCCGGGAACACTGAAGCTTTCTTT.